This T cell receptor (beta chain) originates from a study of beta chain features in type 1 diabetes. The authors reverse transcribed all of the isolated RNA, so sequencing captured expressed TCRB transcripts. Method: immunoSEQ multiplex PCR; TCRdb's copy keeps in-frame clones and lacks some. The profile shows 160,000 or so clones, approximately 9.1% of them singletons. V was clipped by 4 bases and J by 4 bases, with 9 bases between them. The CDR3 loop spans 13 amino acids. The germline V gene has CDR1 SGHTA and CDR2 FQGTGA. A word on this clone: What it binds is unknown.

Sorting that relied on CD45RO/CCR7/CD25/CD127/CD95/CD27 yielded CD4+ naive, central memory, regulatory and stem cell-like memory cells. The study's findings and limits: Whatever favoring of shorter templates PCR might show would apply equally to patients and controls. The question of HLA type influencing TCRB rearrangement was one that remained unresolved here.

Sequenced sample: central memory CD4+ T cells from blood. The V call is TRBV7-3, the J call TRBJ2-3; maybe TRBD1 (5 bases). The source of this sequence is a woman between 18 and 29 years old in good health. Here the CDR3 reads CASSSTGADTQYF. The CDR3 DNA follows: TGTGCCAGCAGCTCTACAGGCGCAGATACGCAGTATTTT.